This entry lists 27 T cell receptor beta chains sequenced from one sample in a study of T cells in Graves' hyperthyroidism and ophthalmopathy. RNA transcripts provided the source from which TCR beta CDR3 regions were amplified. The HTBI set primed first-round TCR CDR3 RT-PCR. In TCRdb, the multiplex PCR reads were re-called with MiXCR into one record per CDR3 protein. The table records hundreds of thousands of distinct CDR3 sequences, roughly 19% of them present only once. The sequenced material came from blood. Receptor source: a woman aged 18-29 years with Graves' hyperthyroidism.

At least ten counts were recorded for this clonotype. CDR3 in DNA: TGTGCCAGCAGCGTAGGAAGGTCCGACTACGAGCAGTACTTC. Its translation: CASSVGRSDYEQYF. The chain couples TRBV9 to TRBJ2-7; D is uncertain. CDR1 SGDLS and CDR2 YYNGEE come from the germline V gene. CDR3 length equals 14 residues. Trimming removed 0 bases at V and 3 bases at J, with 10 bases between. Drawing the rest from reference TRBV9 and TRBJ2-7, the complete variable domain is DSGVTQTPKHLITATGQRVTLRCSPRSGDLSVYWYQQSLDQGLQFLIQYYNGEERAKGNILERFSAQQFPDLHSELNLSSLELGDSALYFCASSVGRSDYEQYFGPGTRLTVT.

V and J are TRBV6-1 and TRBJ1-1; D is uncertain. This CDR3 has 14 residues. Trimming took off 8 bases at V and 1 base at J, with 14 bases between the two ends. Germline V gene data show CDR1 as MNHNS and CDR2 as SASEGT. The chain's CDR3 is CASVGLWENTEAFF. The CDR3 nucleotides read TGTGCCAGCGTGGGGTTATGGGAGAACACTGAAGCTTTCTTT.

This clonotype was recorded a few times. The chain employs TRBV5-1 and TRBJ1-3; D call uncertain. This CDR3 is built from 14 residues. V was clipped by 0 bases and J by 0 bases, with 4 bases between them. Germline CDR1 and CDR2: SGHRS and YFSETQ. CDR3 bases: TGCGCCAGCAGCTTGGAGGCCTCTGGAAACACCATATATTTT. Encoded protein: CASSLEASGNTIYF.

This clonotype was observed many times. This rearrangement joins TRBV19 to TRBJ1-1; possible D gene TRBD1, 6 bases. Trimming removed 7 bases at V and 11 bases at J, with 17 bases between. Looked up from germline, CDR1 is LNHDA and CDR2 is SQIVND (reference sequence). The CDR3 is made up of 12 amino acids. CDR3: CASNLPGVTAFF. The CDR3 nucleotides read TGTGCCAGTAACTTACCAGGGGTAACGGCTTTCTTT.

This clonotype was detected only once. The chain combines TRBV20-1 with TRBJ1-1; 7 nucleotides agree with TRBD1. The junction had 7 bases not matched to a gene; V was cut back by 6 bases and J by 3 bases. The germline V gene has CDR1 DFQATT and CDR2 SNEGSKA (reference sequence). This CDR3 spans 13 amino acids. CDR3 nucleotides: TGCAGTGCGGCGACAGGGTCCGACACTGAAGCTTTCTTT. Amino acid sequence: CSAATGSDTEAFF.

Ten or more counts support this clonotype. The rearrangement uses TRBV15 and TRBJ1-5, with D uncertain. Germline values: CDR1 LNHNV, CDR2 YYDKDF (reference sequence). The length of the CDR3 is 12 residues. V was shortened by 3 bases and J by 4 bases, with 4 bases between the two germline ends. The CDR3 DNA reads TGTGCCACCAGCAGCCAAAATCAGCCCCAGCATTTT. The encoded protein is CATSSQNQPQHF.

This clonotype appeared once. The chain recombines TRBV12-3 or TRBV12-4 with TRBJ2-5; D gene unclear. Trimming shortened V by 6 bases and J by 3 bases, and 11 bases separated the two germline ends. This CDR3 contains 13 residues. CDR3 sequence: CASSLNSEETQYF. The DNA for the CDR3 is TGTGCCAGCAGCCTCAATTCGGAAGAGACCCAGTACTTC.

Comments on this clonotype: A much larger clone differs from this one at a single base, so this may be a read error. The rearrangement uses TRBV5-1 and TRBJ2-7, with 7 nucleotides matching TRBD1. Trimming removed 7 bases from V and 4 bases from J; junction bases left unmatched: 8. The germline CDR1 and CDR2 sequences are SGHRS and YFSETQ. The CDR3 runs 13 residues. Here the CDR3 reads CASWDSNSYEQYV. The CDR3 bases are TGCGCCAGCTGGGACAGCAACTCTTACGAGCAGTACGTC.

This clonotype was counted at least ten times. DNA for the CDR3: TGTGCCAGCAGCCCCGGACAGGGAAACACCATATATTTT. Protein: CASSPGQGNTIYF. The rearrangement links TRBV7-3 to TRBJ1-3; weak D call: TRBD1 (6 bases). The germline gives CDR1 SGHTA, CDR2 FQGTGA. This CDR3 has 13 residues. V lost 5 bases and J lost 4, with 9 bases in between. The full variable domain, its missing parts supplied by reference TRBV7-3 and TRBJ1-3, is GAGVSQTPSNKVTEKGKYVELRCDPISGHTALYWYRQSLGQGPEFLIYFQGTGAADDSGLPNDRFFAVRPEGSVSTLKIQRTERGDSAVYLCASSPGQGNTIYFGEGSWLTVV.

This clonotype was detected many times. The chain is built from TRBV13 and TRBJ2-7, with D uncertain. This CDR3 is 12 amino acids long. Germline V gene data show CDR1 as PRHDT and CDR2 as FYEKMQ (reference sequence). The V and J ends lost 4 bases and 3 bases respectively, with 7 bases between them. The CDR3 bases are TGTGCCAGCAGCTGGACCAACTACGAGCAGTACTTC. Residues: CASSWTNYEQYF.

The J gene is TRBJ1-1, the V gene TRBV9, with D unresolved. The CDR3 covers 13 residues. Germline V lookup: CDR1 SGDLS, CDR2 YYNGEE. Trimming removed 4 bases from V and 14 bases from J, with 21 bases in between. The CDR3 DNA sequence: TGTGCCAGCAGCCCAGCGGGTGGGAGGAAGGGCTTCTTT. This gives the protein CASSPAGGRKGFF.

The sample holds a few counts of this clonotype. CDR3 DNA: TGCGCCAGCAGCTTGGGGCAGGTCGGTGGCTACACCTTC. This translates into CASSLGQVGGYTF. The chain has TRBV5-1 and TRBJ1-2, with D unresolved. The V end lost 0 bases, the J end lost 7 bases, and 10 bases lay between the germline ends. The germline V gene encodes CDR1 SGHRS and CDR2 YFSETQ. The CDR3 sequence is 13 residues long.

This clonotype was counted at least ten times. This chain connects TRBV25-1 to TRBJ2-7, with D unresolved. Deletions cut 1 base from V and 4 bases from J, with 5 bases between. This CDR3 has 12 residues. Germline V gene sequence: CDR1 MGHDK, CDR2 SYGVNS. The CDR3 sequence: CASSELGYEQYF. CDR3 bases: TGTGCCAGCAGTGAATTGGGGTACGAGCAGTACTTC.

This chain connects TRBV12-3 or TRBV12-4 to TRBJ1-5; D is undetermined. Trimming took 5 bases from V and 3 from J, leaving 5 bases between them. This CDR3 is 12 amino acids long. CDR3 residues: CASSRFNQPQHF. CDR3 DNA: TGTGCCAGCAGTCGGTTCAATCAGCCCCAGCATTTT.

This clonotype was counted once. One end of the junction fails to match germline, which may point to a read error. The chain has TRBV3-1 and TRBJ2-2; the D is unclear. Germline V gives CDR1 LGHDT, CDR2 YNNKEL (reference sequence). The length of the CDR3 is 13 residues. For the CDR3, the DNA is TGTGCCTGCAGCCAAGTGGCCACCGGGGAGCTGTTTTTT. Its translation: CACSQVATGELFF.

The V call is TRBV20-1, the J call TRBJ1-1; D is ambiguous. The germline V gene has CDR1 DFQATT and CDR2 SNEGSKA (reference sequence). Trimming removed 0 bases at V and 0 bases at J, with 8 bases between. There are 14 residues in the CDR3. For the CDR3, the DNA is TGCAGTGCTAGAGATCCAGCTATGAACACTGAAGCTTTCTTT. Translation gives CSARDPAMNTEAFF.

This clonotype was seen repeatedly, ten times or more. This chain joins TRBV9 and TRBJ1-2; TRBD1 might be the D (5 bases). Germline assignment: CDR1 SGDLS and CDR2 YYNGEE. The CDR3 spans 13 residues. V lost 3 bases and J 5 bases, leaving 11 bases between the germline ends. This CDR3 reads CASSGDGRYGYTF. The CDR3 DNA reads TGTGCCAGCAGCGGGGACGGTCGATATGGCTACACCTTC.

The sample holds many counts of this clonotype. This chain uses TRBV5-1 with TRBJ2-7, with TRBD2 matching over 8 bases. CDR3 length equals 16 residues. V shed 2 bases, J shed 7 bases, and the junction held 14 bases outside the gene matches. Germline V gene sequence: CDR1 SGHRS, CDR2 YFSETQ. CDR3 nucleotides: TGCGCCAGCAGCTTATGGCGGGGGGCCCTCTCGAGGGAGCAGTACTTC. It is translated as CASSLWRGALSREQYF.

The chain employs TRBV6-1 and TRBJ1-5; D unresolved. Between the trimmed V and J ends, which lost 6 bases and 7 bases, there was a span of 7 bases. This CDR3 has 11 amino acids. Per germline, CDR1 MNHNS and CDR2 SASEGT. In DNA form, the CDR3 reads TGTGCCAGCAGGGAGGAACAGCCCCAGCATTTT. Protein sequence: CASREEQPQHF.

This clonotype has a count of ten or more. The chain recombines TRBV4-1 with TRBJ2-5; 14 bases are shared with TRBD2. The V segment lost 4 bases and the J segment 1 base; nucleotides outside the gene matches: 8. The CDR3 is made up of 18 amino acids. Germline CDR1 reads MGHRA; CDR2 reads YSYEKL. CDR3 coding DNA: TGCGCCAGCAGCCGCAACATGGGGACTAGCGGGGGCCAAGAGACCCAGTACTTC. The encoded protein is CASSRNMGTSGGQETQYF.

The rearrangement joins TRBV28 to TRBJ1-1; TRBD1 agrees at 10 bases. Germline assignment: CDR1 MDHEN and CDR2 SYDVKM. J was trimmed by 7 bases and V by 6 bases; bases with no gene match: 11. The CDR3 extends over 15 amino acids. As DNA, the CDR3 is TGTGCCAGCAGCCTGGGGGACAGGGGACGCAGTGAAGCTTTCTTT. This sequence encodes CASSLGDRGRSEAFF.

This clonotype has ten or more counts. The V and J genes are TRBV11-2 and TRBJ2-6; no clear D. Germline V CDR1 and CDR2: SGHAT, FQNNGV. The CDR3 totals 18 residues. V lost 0 bases and J lost 0, with 12 bases in between. The CDR3 loop reads CASSLDQSDSSGANVLTF. DNA for the CDR3: TGTGCCAGCAGCTTAGATCAGTCGGATTCCTCTGGGGCCAACGTCCTGACTTTC.

This clonotype was counted at least ten times. The V call is TRBV5-1, the J call TRBJ2-5; 9 bases are a match to TRBD1. The junction had 6 bases not matched to a gene; V was cut back by 4 bases and J by 5 bases. This CDR3 is built from 14 residues. Germline lookup yields CDR1 SGHRS and CDR2 YFSETQ. CDR3 DNA sequence: TGCGCCAGCAGCCCCGGGACAGGGTTGGAGACCCAGTACTTC. Its translation: CASSPGTGLETQYF.

This clonotype was recorded many times. J is TRBJ1-5 and V is TRBV3-1; D gene ambiguous. The CDR3 contains 15 residues. The germline V gene encodes CDR1 LGHDT and CDR2 YNNKEL (reference sequence). V lost 1 base to trimming and J lost 5 bases, with 12 bases between them. CDR3 protein: CASSQGAGVDQPQHF. CDR3 sequence (DNA): TGTGCCAGCAGCCAAGGCGCGGGCGTGGATCAGCCCCAGCATTTT.

The chain carries TRBV5-1 and TRBJ1-3, with a tentative D call TRBD1 (5 bases). Trimming removed 0 bases at V and 0 bases at J, with 7 bases between. Germline assignment: CDR1 SGHRS and CDR2 YFSETQ. CDR3 size: 15 residues. This CDR3 reads CASSLDRSSGNTIYF. CDR3 in DNA: TGCGCCAGCAGCTTGGACAGGAGCTCTGGAAACACCATATATTTT.

This chain links TRBV7-2 with TRBJ2-5, with 7 nucleotides matching TRBD2. CDR3 length equals 14 residues. Unmatched junction bases numbered 6, after V lost 4 bases and J lost 4 bases. Germline lookup yields CDR1 SGHTA and CDR2 FQGNSA. Here the CDR3 reads CASSSVGGGETQYF. In nucleotides, the CDR3 is TGTGCCAGCAGCTCAGTGGGGGGGGGAGAGACCCAGTACTTC.

This clonotype was found many times. The chain joins TRBV20-1 to TRBJ2-7; D is unresolved. CDR1 is DFQATT and CDR2 is SNEGSKA in the germline V gene (reference sequence). The CDR3 is 11 amino acids. With 5 bases removed from V and 0 bases from J, the gap between germline ends came to 5 bases. The CDR3 sequence is CSAGYSYEQYF. CDR3 nucleotide sequence: TGCAGTGCTGGGTACTCCTACGAGCAGTACTTC.